This T cell receptor (beta chain) derives from a study of blood T cell repertoires in COVID-19. The wider study: Material from acute and convalescent COVID-19 was sourced from the United States, Italy and Spain. Sources were T cells, B-cell-depleted T cells, or PBMCs; the material itself was cDNA or gDNA.

This CDR3 has 14 amino acids. Per the germline V gene, CDR1 is LNHNV and CDR2 is YYDKDF (reference sequence). V lost 3 bases, J lost 0 bases, and 8 bases lay in between. Authors' data handling: Reference gene primer amplification gave estimated nucleated cell counts. Sequenced by immunoSEQ multiplex PCR; TCRdb stores in-frame clones only, minus some. V and J calls and clone size come straight from that table; D and trimming were deduced from the DNA. The sample yields 20,000 or so clones, over 80% seen once. The sequence was obtained from a human donor in a cohort sampled during active COVID-19. The rearrangement links TRBV15 to TRBJ1-2, with D perhaps matching TRBD1 (6 bases). Material: peripheral blood. As DNA, the CDR3 is TGTGCCACCAGCAGGACAGGAGCTAACTATGGCTACACCTTC. This sequence encodes CATSRTGANYGYTF. The full variable domain, rest sourced from reference TRBV15 and TRBJ1-2, is DAMVIQNPRYQVTQFGKPVTLSCSQTLNHNVMYWYQQKSSQAPKLLFHYYDKDFNNEADTPDNFQSRRPNTSFCFLDIRSPGLGDTAMYLCATSRTGANYGYTFGSGTRLTVV.